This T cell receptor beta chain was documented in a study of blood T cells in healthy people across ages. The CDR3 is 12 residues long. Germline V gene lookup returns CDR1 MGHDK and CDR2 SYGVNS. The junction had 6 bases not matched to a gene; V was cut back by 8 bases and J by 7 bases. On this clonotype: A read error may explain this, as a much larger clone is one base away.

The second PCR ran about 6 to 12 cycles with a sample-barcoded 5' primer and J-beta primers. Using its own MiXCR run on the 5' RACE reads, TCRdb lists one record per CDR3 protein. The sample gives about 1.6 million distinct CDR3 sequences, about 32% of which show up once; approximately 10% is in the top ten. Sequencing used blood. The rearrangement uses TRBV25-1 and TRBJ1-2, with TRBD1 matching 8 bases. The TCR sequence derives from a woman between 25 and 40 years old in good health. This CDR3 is CASGAGGVGYTF. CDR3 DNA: TGTGCCAGCGGGGCAGGGGGCGTTGGCTACACCTTC.